This is a list of T cell receptor beta chains from one sample in a study of PD-L1 blockade in urothelial cancer. Assay: immunoSEQ multiplex PCR; the TCRdb copy retains only in-frame clones and omits some. This table has tens of thousands of clones, 80% to 85% appearing once. The specimen was PBMCs, collected around atezolizumab (anti-PD-L1) treatment. The receptors derive from a man in his 70s with urothelial cancer. Both conserved end residues are part of each CDR3. The D gene is left open where the match is weak. Only some rows state a clone size, as once, few, many or a class for expanded clones.

v_gene: TRBV6-5
d_gene: TRBD1
abundance: -
j_gene: TRBJ2-1
CDR3aa: CASSRRDREVNEQFF
CDR3nt: TGTGCCAGCAGCCGCCGGGACAGGGAGGTGAATGAGCAGTTCTTC

v_gene: TRBV19
d_gene: -
abundance: once
j_gene: TRBJ2-3
CDR3aa: CASSIRSGKSTDTQYF
CDR3nt: TGTGCCAGTAGTATAAGGTCAGGGAAAAGCACAGATACGCAGTATTTT

v_gene: TRBV21-1
d_gene: -
abundance: once
j_gene: TRBJ2-5
CDR3aa: CASSKSAYPLEETQYF
CDR3nt: TGTGCCAGCAGCAAATCGGCATACCCCCTAGAAGAGACCCAGTACTTC

v_gene: TRBV19
d_gene: -
abundance: once
j_gene: TRBJ2-7
CDR3aa: CASSQGQSYYEQYF
CDR3nt: TGTGCCAGTAGTCAAGGACAGAGCTACTACGAGCAGTACTTC

v_gene: TRBV4-1
d_gene: -
abundance: -
j_gene: TRBJ2-3
CDR3aa: CASSRYLLGGLADTQYF
CDR3nt: TGCGCCAGCAGCCGGTATCTGCTGGGGGGGCTCGCAGATACGCAGTATTTT

v_gene: TRBV5-4
d_gene: -
abundance: -
j_gene: TRBJ2-1
CDR3aa: CASSTRTGTGGNEQFF
CDR3nt: TGTGCCAGCAGCACCCGAACAGGGACGGGAGGTAATGAGCAGTTCTTC

v_gene: TRBV28
d_gene: TRBD1
abundance: -
j_gene: TRBJ1-2
CDR3aa: CASRTRDSTSRYGYTF
CDR3nt: TGTGCCAGCAGAACCAGGGACAGCACCTCGAGATATGGCTACACCTTC

v_gene: TRBV28
d_gene: -
abundance: -
j_gene: TRBJ1-5
CDR3aa: CASSRGGGVANQPQHF
CDR3nt: TGTGCCAGCAGCCGCGGTGGGGGGGTCGCCAATCAGCCCCAGCATTTT

v_gene: TRBV7-8
d_gene: -
abundance: -
j_gene: TRBJ1-1
CDR3aa: CASSLPVNSEAFF
CDR3nt: TGTGCCAGCAGCTTACCCGTCAACAGTGAAGCTTTCTTT

v_gene: TRBV2
d_gene: TRBD2
abundance: -
j_gene: TRBJ2-1
CDR3aa: CASSGTSGFYNEQFF
CDR3nt: TGTGCCAGCAGTGGGACTAGCGGATTTTACAATGAGCAGTTCTTC

v_gene: TRBV4-3
d_gene: TRBD1
abundance: few
j_gene: TRBJ1-2
CDR3aa: CASSLRGQGGYTF
CDR3nt: TGCGCCAGCAGCCTCAGGGGGCAAGGCGGCTACACCTTC

v_gene: TRBV5-1
d_gene: -
abundance: -
j_gene: TRBJ2-7
CDR3aa: CASSSTDYSYEQYF
CDR3nt: TGCGCCAGCAGCTCGACGGACTACTCCTACGAGCAGTACTTC

v_gene: TRBV2
d_gene: TRBD1
abundance: -
j_gene: TRBJ1-6
CDR3aa: CASSLTGVGTPLHF
CDR3nt: TGTGCCAGCAGCCTAACAGGGGTAGGGACACCCCTCCACTTT

v_gene: TRBV14
d_gene: TRBD1
abundance: few
j_gene: TRBJ2-1
CDR3aa: CASSRFLRGPYNEQFF
CDR3nt: TGTGCCAGCAGCCGTTTCCTCAGGGGGCCTTACAATGAGCAGTTCTTC

v_gene: TRBV7-6
d_gene: TRBD2
abundance: -
j_gene: TRBJ2-7
CDR3aa: CASSSSGGAHEQYF
CDR3nt: TGTGCCAGCAGCTCTAGCGGGGGGGCCCACGAGCAGTACTTC

v_gene: TRBV19
d_gene: -
abundance: -
j_gene: TRBJ1-5
CDR3aa: CASSIVNSNQPQHF
CDR3nt: TGTGCCAGTAGTATCGTTAATAGCAATCAGCCCCAGCATTTT

v_gene: TRBV7-9
d_gene: -
abundance: -
j_gene: TRBJ2-7
CDR3aa: CASSSEDSEQYF
CDR3nt: TGTGCCAGCAGCTCCGAAGACAGTGAGCAGTACTTC

v_gene: TRBV19
d_gene: -
abundance: -
j_gene: TRBJ2-1
CDR3aa: CASSTVVNSNEQFF
CDR3nt: TGTGCCAGTAGTACGGTAGTTAATTCGAATGAGCAGTTCTTC

v_gene: TRBV5-8
d_gene: TRBD1
abundance: -
j_gene: TRBJ2-3
CDR3aa: CASSLGQGSTDTQYF
CDR3nt: TGTGCCAGCAGCTTAGGACAGGGTTCCACAGATACGCAGTATTTT

v_gene: TRBV7-3
d_gene: -
abundance: few
j_gene: TRBJ2-1
CDR3aa: CASSNGTRLGEQFF
CDR3nt: TGTGCCAGCAGCAATGGGACCCGACTAGGGGAGCAGTTCTTC

v_gene: TRBV19
d_gene: TRBD2
abundance: few
j_gene: TRBJ2-4
CDR3aa: CASSFKPRGGNIQYF
CDR3nt: TGTGCCAGTAGTTTTAAACCCCGGGGGGGAAACATTCAGTACTTC

v_gene: TRBV4-1
d_gene: TRBD2
abundance: -
j_gene: TRBJ2-5
CDR3aa: CASSQEGTSGVGETQYF
CDR3nt: TGCGCCAGCAGCCAAGAGGGGACTAGCGGGGTGGGGGAGACCCAGTACTTC

v_gene: TRBV9
d_gene: TRBD1
abundance: -
j_gene: TRBJ1-1
CDR3aa: CASSVLGGSEAFF
CDR3nt: TGTGCCAGCAGCGTTTTAGGGGGCTCTGAAGCTTTCTTT